The 5 T cell receptor beta chains below come from one sample, sequenced in a study of blood T cell repertoires in COVID-19. Clones were sequenced by immunoSEQ multiplex PCR, and TCRdb holds only the in-frame ones, with some missing. The sample holds roughly 200,000 clones; around 84% are singletons and the top ten take roughly 10%. Source material: peripheral blood. These receptors were collected from a woman of 80 years or more with COVID-19, enrolled during active disease.

V and J are TRBV5-1 and TRBJ2-3, with 7 bases that match TRBD2. The germline CDR1 and CDR2 sequences are SGHRS and YFSETQ. The CDR3 has 16 amino acids. V was clipped by 4 bases and J by 6 bases; unmatched bases: 14. CDR3 bases: TGCGCCAGCAGCCCCCCCACTGGCGGGGGAGGGGATACGCAGTATTTT. It codes for CASSPPTGGGGDTQYF.

This clone was recorded once. The gene calls are TRBV4-3 and TRBJ1-6, with a tentative D call TRBD1 (6 bases). V was trimmed by 3 bases and J by 0 bases, leaving 12 bases between them. The CDR3 has 17 residues. Germline V gene lookup returns CDR1 LGHNA and CDR2 YSLEER. Written as DNA, the CDR3 is TGCGCCAGCAGCCAGGAGACAGGCGGCTCCTATAATTCACCCCTCCACTTT. Translating gives CASSQETGGSYNSPLHF.

This clone was recorded only once. V is TRBV5-6 and J is TRBJ1-6, with 8 bases fitting TRBD1. This CDR3 is built from 16 residues. Trimming removed 3 bases from V and 6 bases from J; junction bases left unmatched: 8. CDR1 and CDR2 from the germline V gene are SGHDT and YYEEEE. The CDR3 DNA reads TGTGCCAGCAGCTGGGGGACAGGTAGTGCTAATTCACCCCTCCACTTT. Translated, it gives CASSWGTGSANSPLHF.

This clone is a singleton in its sample. The V and J genes are TRBV5-1 and TRBJ1-1, with 7 bases identical to TRBD1. J gave up 1 base and V 4 bases, and 10 bases lay outside the gene matches. The germline gives CDR1 SGHRS, CDR2 YFSETQ. This CDR3 spans 16 amino acids. This CDR3 is CASSRRTGVQNTEAFF. The CDR3 region has the DNA TGCGCCAGCAGCCGCCGAACAGGGGTCCAGAACACTGAAGCTTTCTTT.

This chain connects TRBV27 to TRBJ2-3, with D possibly TRBD1 on 7 matching bases. V lost 5 bases to trimming and J lost 0 bases, with 12 bases between them. This CDR3 has 15 amino acids. Looked up from germline, CDR1 is MNHEY and CDR2 is SMNVEV (reference sequence). The CDR3 DNA is TGTGCCAGCAGTCTCGCGGGACAGAGCACAGATACGCAGTATTTT. This translates into CASSLAGQSTDTQYF.